This TCR beta chain was sequenced in a study of CD8 T cells in ankylosing spondylitis. TCRdb re-called the 5' RACE reads with MiXCR, one entry per CDR3 protein. The repertoire includes about 240,000 distinct CDR3 sequences, about 9.1% of them detected once, and over 6.5% sits in the top ten. The table lists this clonotype with many counts. This receptor was taken from a male donor with ankylosing spondylitis or in good health (not recorded which). The material sequenced was blood, either unsorted or a sorted T cell fraction (not recorded which).

The CDR3 region has the DNA TGTGCCAGCAGCTTAGATTTCAGAGCATATGGCTACACCTTC. Amino acids: CASSLDFRAYGYTF. This chain joins TRBV11-2 and TRBJ1-2; D is unclear. Germline lookup yields CDR1 SGHAT and CDR2 FQNNGV. V was clipped by 0 bases and J by 5 bases, with 10 bases between them. The CDR3 spans 14 residues.